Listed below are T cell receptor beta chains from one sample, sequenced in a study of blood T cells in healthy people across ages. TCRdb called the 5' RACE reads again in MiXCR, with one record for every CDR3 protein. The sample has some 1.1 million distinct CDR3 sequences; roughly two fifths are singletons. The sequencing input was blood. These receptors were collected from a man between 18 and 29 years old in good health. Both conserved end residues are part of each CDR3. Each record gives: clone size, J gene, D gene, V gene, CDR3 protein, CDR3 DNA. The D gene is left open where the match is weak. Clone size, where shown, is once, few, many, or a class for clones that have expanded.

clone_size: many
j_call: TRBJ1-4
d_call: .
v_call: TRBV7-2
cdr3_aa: CASSLEGTTNEKLFF
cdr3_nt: TGTGCCAGCAGCTTAGAGGGTACAACTAATGAAAAACTGTTTTTT

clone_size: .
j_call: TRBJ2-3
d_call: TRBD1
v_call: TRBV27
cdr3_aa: CASSPRTGQTNFRRDTQYF
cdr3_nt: TGTGCCAGCAGTCCGCGGACAGGCCAAACAAATTTTAGGCGCGATACGCAGTATTTT

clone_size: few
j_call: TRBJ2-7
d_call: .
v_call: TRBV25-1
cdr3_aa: CASSEYGGRGSYEQYF
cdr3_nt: TGTGCCAGCAGTGAATATGGGGGCCGGGGCTCCTACGAGCAGTACTTC

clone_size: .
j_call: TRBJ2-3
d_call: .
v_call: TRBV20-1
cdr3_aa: CSVEGGAGFDTQYF
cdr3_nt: TGCAGTGTGGAGGGGGGGGCTGGGTTCGATACGCAGTATTTT

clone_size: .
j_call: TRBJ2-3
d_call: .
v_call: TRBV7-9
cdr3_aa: CASSSDISRTDTQYF
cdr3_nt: TGTGCCAGCAGCTCAGACATCTCCAGGACAGATACGCAGTATTTT

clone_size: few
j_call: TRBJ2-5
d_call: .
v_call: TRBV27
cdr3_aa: CASRSGRVQETQYF
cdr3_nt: TGTGCCAGCAGATCAGGTCGGGTCCAAGAGACCCAGTACTTC

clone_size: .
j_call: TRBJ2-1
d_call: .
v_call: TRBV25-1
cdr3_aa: CASSEYFTDKDEQFF
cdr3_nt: TGTGCCAGCAGTGAATATTTTACAGATAAAGACGAGCAGTTCTTC

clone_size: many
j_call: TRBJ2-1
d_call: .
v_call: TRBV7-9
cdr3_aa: CASLPMVYNEQFF
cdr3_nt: TGTGCCAGTTTACCTATGGTCTACAATGAGCAGTTCTTC

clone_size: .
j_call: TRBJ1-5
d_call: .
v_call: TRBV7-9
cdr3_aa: CASSSQAVGNQPQHF
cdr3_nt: TGTGCCAGCAGCTCGCAGGCCGTGGGCAATCAGCCCCAGCATTTT

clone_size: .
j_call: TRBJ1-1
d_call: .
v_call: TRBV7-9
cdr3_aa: CASRPRVTTEAFF
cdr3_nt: TGTGCCAGCAGACCTAGGGTGACCACTGAAGCTTTCTTT

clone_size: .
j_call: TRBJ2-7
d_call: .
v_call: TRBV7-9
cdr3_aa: CASSSDAAAYNEQYF
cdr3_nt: TGTGCCAGCAGCTCCGACGCAGCCGCCTACAATGAGCAGTACTTC

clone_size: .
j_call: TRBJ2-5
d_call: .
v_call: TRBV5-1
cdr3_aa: CASSLFEGGIGETQYF
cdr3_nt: TGCGCCAGCAGCTTGTTCGAGGGGGGTATTGGAGAGACCCAGTACTTC

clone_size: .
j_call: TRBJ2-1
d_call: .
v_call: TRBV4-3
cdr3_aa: CASSQEGENPFF
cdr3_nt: TGCGCCAGCAGCCAAGAAGGGGAAAATCCGTTCTTC

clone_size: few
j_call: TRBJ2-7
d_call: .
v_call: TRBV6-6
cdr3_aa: CASSSLLSGYEQYF
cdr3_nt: TGTGCCAGCAGTTCTTTATTATCGGGCTACGAGCAGTACTTC

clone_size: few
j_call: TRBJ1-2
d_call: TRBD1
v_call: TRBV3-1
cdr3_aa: CASSQPGTGNGDYGYTF
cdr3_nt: TGTGCCAGCAGCCAACCCGGGACAGGGAATGGGGACTATGGCTACACCTTC

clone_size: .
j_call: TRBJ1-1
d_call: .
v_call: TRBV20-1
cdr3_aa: CSASGLVGLTGTEAFF
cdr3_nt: TGCAGTGCTAGTGGACTTGTAGGACTGACCGGCACTGAAGCTTTCTTT

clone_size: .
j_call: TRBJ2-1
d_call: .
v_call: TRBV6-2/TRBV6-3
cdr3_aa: CASTMSNEQFF
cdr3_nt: TGTGCCAGTACTATGTCGAATGAGCAGTTCTTC

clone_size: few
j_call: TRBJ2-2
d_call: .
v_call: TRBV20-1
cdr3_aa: CSASDRGAGAGELFF
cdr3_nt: TGCAGTGCTAGTGATCGGGGGGCGGGGGCCGGGGAGCTGTTTTTT

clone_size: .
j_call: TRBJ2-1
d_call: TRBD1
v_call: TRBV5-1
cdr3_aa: CASSLGLGTGDIDEQFF
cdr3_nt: TGCGCCAGCAGCTTGGGATTAGGGACAGGGGATATCGATGAGCAGTTCTTC

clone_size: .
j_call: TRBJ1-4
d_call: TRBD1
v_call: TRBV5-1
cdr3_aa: CASSSDGQGYNEKLFF
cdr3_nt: TGCGCCAGCAGCTCAGACGGACAGGGCTATAATGAAAAACTGTTTTTT

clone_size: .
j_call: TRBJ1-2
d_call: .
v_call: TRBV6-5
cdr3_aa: CASSRQSGHGYTF
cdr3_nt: TGTGCCAGCAGCCGACAGTCGGGTCATGGCTACACCTTC

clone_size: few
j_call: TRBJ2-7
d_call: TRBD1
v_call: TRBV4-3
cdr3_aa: CASSHNGQGAYEQYF
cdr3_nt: TGCGCCAGCAGCCACAACGGGCAGGGGGCCTACGAGCAGTACTTC

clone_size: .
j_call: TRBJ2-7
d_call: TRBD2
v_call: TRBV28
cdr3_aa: CASSLGTSGRAMWEQYF
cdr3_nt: TGTGCCAGCAGTTTGGGGACTAGCGGGAGGGCCATGTGGGAGCAGTACTTC

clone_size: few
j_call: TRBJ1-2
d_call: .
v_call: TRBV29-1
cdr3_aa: CSVADMSYGYTF
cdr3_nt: TGCAGCGTGGCGGACATGAGCTATGGCTACACCTTC

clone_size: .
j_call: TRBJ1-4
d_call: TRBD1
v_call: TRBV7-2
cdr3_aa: CASRQGTGEKPFF
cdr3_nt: TGTGCCAGCAGACAGGGGACGGGTGAAAAACCGTTTTTT

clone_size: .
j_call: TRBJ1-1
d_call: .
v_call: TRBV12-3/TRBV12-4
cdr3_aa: CASSLGDPEAFF
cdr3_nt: TGTGCCAGCAGTTTAGGGGATCCTGAAGCTTTCTTT

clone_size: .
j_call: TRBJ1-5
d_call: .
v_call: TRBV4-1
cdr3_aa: CASSQDRKGFAYSNQPQHF
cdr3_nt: TGCGCCAGTAGCCAAGATAGGAAGGGGTTCGCCTATAGCAATCAGCCCCAGCATTTT

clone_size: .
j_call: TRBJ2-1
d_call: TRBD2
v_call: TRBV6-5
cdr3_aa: CASSYSLGAYTSGGAYNEQFF
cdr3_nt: TGTGCCAGCAGTTACTCCCTAGGAGCCTACACTAGCGGGGGGGCCTACAATGAGCAGTTCTTC

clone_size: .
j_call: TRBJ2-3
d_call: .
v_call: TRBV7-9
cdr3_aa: CASSLVREATDTQYF
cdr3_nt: TGTGCCAGCAGCTTAGTAAGGGAGGCCACAGATACGCAGTATTTT

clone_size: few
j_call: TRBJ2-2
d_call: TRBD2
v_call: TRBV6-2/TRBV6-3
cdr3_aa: CATGGTGELFF
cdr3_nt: TGTGCCACGGGGGGTACCGGGGAGCTGTTTTTT

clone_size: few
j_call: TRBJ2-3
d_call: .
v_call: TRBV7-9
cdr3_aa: CAVVASTDTQYF
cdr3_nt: TGTGCCGTGGTGGCTAGCACAGATACGCAGTATTTT

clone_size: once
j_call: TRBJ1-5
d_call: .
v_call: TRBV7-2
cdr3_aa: CASSLRGGGSNQPQHF
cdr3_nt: TGTGCCAGCAGCTTAAGGGGGGGGGGAAGCAATCAGCCCCAGCATTTT

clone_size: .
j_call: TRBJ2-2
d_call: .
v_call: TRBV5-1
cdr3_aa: CASTWVRPNTGELFF
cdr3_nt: TGCGCCAGCACCTGGGTCAGGCCGAACACCGGGGAGCTGTTTTTT

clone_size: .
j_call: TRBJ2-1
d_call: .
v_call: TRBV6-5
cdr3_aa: CASRDPGETQFF
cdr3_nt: TGTGCCAGCAGAGACCCGGGGGAGACCCAGTTCTTC

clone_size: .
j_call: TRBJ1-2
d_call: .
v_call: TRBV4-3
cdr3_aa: CASSQGTSEANYGYTF
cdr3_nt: TGCGCCAGCAGCCAAGGGACTTCCGAAGCTAACTATGGCTACACCTTC

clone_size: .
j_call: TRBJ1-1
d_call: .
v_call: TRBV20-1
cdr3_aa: CSPRPQDTEAFF
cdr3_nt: TGCAGTCCTAGGCCCCAAGACACTGAAGCTTTCTTT

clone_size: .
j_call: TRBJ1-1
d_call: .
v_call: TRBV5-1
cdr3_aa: CVSSLIRETEAFF
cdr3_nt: TGCGTCAGCAGCTTAATCCGGGAGACTGAAGCTTTCTTT

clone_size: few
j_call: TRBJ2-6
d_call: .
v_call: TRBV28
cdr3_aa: CASSFQGANVLTF
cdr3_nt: TGTGCCAGCAGTTTTCAGGGGGCCAACGTCCTGACTTTC

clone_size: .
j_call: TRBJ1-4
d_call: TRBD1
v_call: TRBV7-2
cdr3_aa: CARSFGTGKPLREKLFF
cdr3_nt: TGTGCCCGCAGCTTCGGGACAGGGAAGCCCTTAAGGGAAAAACTGTTTTTT

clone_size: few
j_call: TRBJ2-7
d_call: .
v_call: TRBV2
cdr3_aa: CASKQLPYEQYF
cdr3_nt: TGTGCCAGCAAGCAGCTCCCTTACGAGCAGTACTTC

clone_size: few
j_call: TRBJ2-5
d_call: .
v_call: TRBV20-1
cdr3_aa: CSAREASGQETQYF
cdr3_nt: TGCAGTGCTAGAGAGGCCTCGGGACAAGAGACCCAGTACTTC

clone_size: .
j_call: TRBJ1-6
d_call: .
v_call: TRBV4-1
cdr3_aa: CASSQEGRASPLHF
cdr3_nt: TGCGCCAGCAGCCAAGAGGGCAGGGCCTCACCCCTCCACTTT

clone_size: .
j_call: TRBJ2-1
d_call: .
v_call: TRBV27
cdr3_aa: CASSRSINRRIDNEQFF
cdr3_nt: TGTGCCAGCAGTCGGTCGATTAACAGGAGAATCGACAATGAGCAGTTCTTC

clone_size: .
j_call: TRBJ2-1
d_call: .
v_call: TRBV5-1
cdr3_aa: CASSVARLNEQFF
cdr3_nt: TGCGCCAGCAGCGTGGCCAGGTTGAATGAGCAGTTCTTC

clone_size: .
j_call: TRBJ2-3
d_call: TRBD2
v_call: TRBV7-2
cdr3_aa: CASSLVGGLKADTQYF
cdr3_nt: TGTGCCAGCAGCTTAGTCGGGGGGTTGAAGGCAGATACGCAGTATTTT

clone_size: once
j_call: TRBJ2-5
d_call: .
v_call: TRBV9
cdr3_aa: CASSASQQETQYF
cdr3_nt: TGTGCCAGCAGCGCATCACAGCAAGAGACCCAGTACTTC

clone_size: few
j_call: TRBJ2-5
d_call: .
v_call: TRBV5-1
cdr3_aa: CASSLDRVSATVETQYF
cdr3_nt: TGCGCCAGCAGCTTGGACAGGGTTTCGGCGACTGTAGAGACCCAGTACTTC

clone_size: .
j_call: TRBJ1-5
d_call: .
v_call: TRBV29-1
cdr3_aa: CSALTGSSNQPQHF
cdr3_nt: TGCAGCGCTCTGACAGGATCTAGCAATCAGCCCCAGCATTTT

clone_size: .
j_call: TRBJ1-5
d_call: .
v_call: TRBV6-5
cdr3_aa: CASSSTGTHSNQPQHF
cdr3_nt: TGTGCCAGCAGTTCGACCGGGACACATAGCAATCAGCCCCAGCATTTT

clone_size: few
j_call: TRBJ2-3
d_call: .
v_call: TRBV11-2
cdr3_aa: CASSSPSGMKDTQYF
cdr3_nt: TGTGCCAGCAGCTCGCCGAGCGGTATGAAGGATACGCAGTATTTT

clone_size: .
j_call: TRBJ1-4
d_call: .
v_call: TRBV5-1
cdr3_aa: CASSLGVASEKLFF
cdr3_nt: TGCGCCAGCAGCTTGGGGGTCGCCTCCGAAAAACTGTTTTTT

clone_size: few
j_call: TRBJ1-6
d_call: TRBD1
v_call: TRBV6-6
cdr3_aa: CASSYQGQGANNSPLHF
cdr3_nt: TGTGCCAGCAGTTACCAGGGACAGGGGGCGAATAATTCACCCCTCCACTTT

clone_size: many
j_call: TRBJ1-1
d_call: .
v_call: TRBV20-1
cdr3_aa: CSARDPRNTEAFF
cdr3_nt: TGCAGTGCTAGAGATCCGAGAAACACTGAAGCTTTCTTT

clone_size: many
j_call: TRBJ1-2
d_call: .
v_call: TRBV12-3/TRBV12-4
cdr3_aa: CASSPSTYGYTF
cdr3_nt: TGTGCCAGCAGCCCGTCAACCTATGGCTACACCTTC

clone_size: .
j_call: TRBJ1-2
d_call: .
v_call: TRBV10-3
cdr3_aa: CAISESVAGYGYTF
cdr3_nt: TGTGCCATCAGTGAGTCGGTGGCAGGGTACGGCTACACCTTC

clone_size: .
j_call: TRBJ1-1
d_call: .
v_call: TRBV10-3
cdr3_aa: CAISEAAGNTEAFF
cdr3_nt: TGTGCCATCAGTGAGGCGGCAGGGAACACTGAAGCTTTCTTT